A single sample gave rise to the 25 T cell receptor beta chains below, sequenced in a study of CD8 T cells in ankylosing spondylitis. TCRdb ran MiXCR on the 5' RACE reads and lists one entry per CDR3 protein. The repertoire holds 150,000 to 200,000 distinct CDR3 sequences, with roughly a third as singletons. Sequencing used synovial fluid, either unsorted or a sorted T cell fraction (not recorded which). The receptors were gathered from a male donor with ankylosing spondylitis.

V usage is TRBV29-1 and J usage is TRBJ1-3; D is unresolved. Trimming left V 4 bases short and J 0 bases short, with 4 bases between. The CDR3 has 12 amino acids. Germline loops: CDR1 SQVTM, CDR2 ANQGSEA. The CDR3: CSVGTSGNTIYF. In DNA form, the CDR3 reads TGCAGCGTTGGGACCTCTGGAAACACCATATATTTT.

The J gene is TRBJ1-2, the V gene TRBV5-1; D gene ambiguous. The CDR3 runs 12 residues. CDR1 SGHRS and CDR2 YFSETQ come from the germline V gene. Deletions cut 4 bases from V and 5 bases from J, with 9 bases between. CDR3 nucleotides: TGCGCCAGCAGCCCAGAGGATTATGGCTACACCTTC. It encodes CASSPEDYGYTF. Full variable domain (missing parts from reference TRBV5-1 and TRBJ1-2): KAGVTQTPRYLIKTRGQQVTLSCSPISGHRSVSWYQQTPGQGLQFLFEYFSETQRNKGNFPGRFSGRQFSNSRSEMNVSTLELGDSALYLCASSPEDYGYTFGSGTRLTVV.

This chain joins TRBV20-1 and TRBJ2-3; the D gene is possibly TRBD1 (6 bases). This CDR3 is 18 amino acids long. Looked up from germline, CDR1 is DFQATT and CDR2 is SNEGSKA (reference sequence). Trimming removed 6 bases from V and 1 base from J, with 26 bases in between. CDR3: CSARDTGYSSRRTDTQYF. DNA for the CDR3: TGCAGTGCGAGGGACACAGGGTATTCCTCCCGTCGCACAGATACGCAGTATTTT.

The chain uses TRBV5-1 and TRBJ1-4; D is ambiguous. The germline V gene has CDR1 SGHRS and CDR2 YFSETQ. This CDR3 has 13 residues. Trimming removed 1 base from V and 8 bases from J, with 9 bases in between. The CDR3 DNA reads TGCGCCAGCAGCTTGTCAGGCTCCGAAAAACTGTTTTTT. Protein sequence: CASSLSGSEKLFF.

This clonotype is deemed medium-sized. The chain is built from TRBV20-1 and TRBJ2-7; D not resolved. Germline V gene data show CDR1 as DFQATT and CDR2 as SNEGSKA (reference sequence). The V and J ends lost 3 bases and 2 bases respectively, with 17 bases between them. There are 15 residues in the CDR3. CDR3 region: CSASPPRPTTYEQYF. The CDR3 coding sequence is TGCAGTGCTAGTCCCCCTCGTCCTACCACCTACGAGCAGTACTTC.

This clonotype appeared once. This rearrangement joins TRBV7-2 to TRBJ1-5; D is undetermined. The CDR3 length is 15 residues. Germline assignment: CDR1 SGHTA and CDR2 FQGNSA. With 5 bases removed from V and 0 bases from J, the gap between germline ends came to 11 bases. This CDR3 reads CASSPGFYSNQPQHF. DNA of the CDR3: TGTGCCAGCAGCCCGGGATTTTATAGCAATCAGCCCCAGCATTTT. Full variable domain (missing parts from reference TRBV7-2 and TRBJ1-5): GAGVSQSPSNKVTEKGKDVELRCDPISGHTALYWYRQSLGQGLEFLIYFQGNSAPDKSGLPSDRFSAERTGGSVSTLTIQRTQQEDSAVYLCASSPGFYSNQPQHFGDGTRLSIL.

This clonotype was counted only a few times. V and J are TRBV20-1 and TRBJ1-5, with a possible D match to TRBD1 (5 bases). The CDR3 spans 15 residues. V lost 6 bases, J lost 6 bases, and 21 bases lay in between. The V gene's germline CDR1 is DFQATT and CDR2 SNEGSKA (reference sequence). This CDR3 is CSATPSGQGGQPQHF. DNA for the CDR3: TGCAGTGCCACACCCTCTGGGCAGGGAGGTCAGCCCCAGCATTTT.

This sequence joins TRBV2 and TRBJ1-2; TRBD1 matches at 7 bases. CDR1 SNHLY and CDR2 FYNNEI come from the germline V gene. The junction had 10 bases not matched to a gene; V was cut back by 9 bases and J by 3 bases. The CDR3 has 14 residues. The CDR3 DNA sequence: TGTGCCAGTAAAAAGGAGGGGGCTGACTATGGCTACACCTTC. This codes for CASKKEGADYGYTF.

This clonotype has a handful of counts. The chain joins TRBV5-1 to TRBJ1-6; unclear D gene. The CDR3 runs 13 residues. Germline V gene data show CDR1 as SGHRS and CDR2 as YFSETQ. V was shortened by 1 base and J by 9 bases, with 8 bases between the two germline ends. CDR3 amino acids: CASSLYQSSPLHF. The DNA for the CDR3 is TGCGCCAGCAGCTTGTATCAGAGTTCACCCCTCCACTTT. The whole variable domain, remainder taken from reference TRBV5-1 and TRBJ1-6, is KAGVTQTPRYLIKTRGQQVTLSCSPISGHRSVSWYQQTPGQGLQFLFEYFSETQRNKGNFPGRFSGRQFSNSRSEMNVSTLELGDSALYLCASSLYQSSPLHFGNGTRLTVT.

This sequence joins TRBV20-1 and TRBJ2-3; 9 positions agree with TRBD2. Germline-derived CDR1 and CDR2 are DFQATT and SNEGSKA (reference sequence). The CDR3 contains 15 residues. J gave up 2 bases and V 5 bases, and 8 bases lay outside the gene matches. The DNA for the CDR3 is TGCAGTGCTCAGGCTAGCGGGGTATACACAGATACGCAGTATTTT. It is translated as CSAQASGVYTDTQYF.

This clonotype has a handful of counts. The rearrangement links TRBV5-1 to TRBJ1-4; possible D gene TRBD1, 5 bases. The CDR3 spans 15 residues. Germline-derived CDR1 and CDR2 are SGHRS and YFSETQ. V lost 0 bases to trimming and J lost 4 bases, with 10 bases between them. In DNA, the CDR3 is TGCGCCAGCAGCTTGGCGGCAGGGAATAATGAAAAACTGTTTTTT. This sequence encodes CASSLAAGNNEKLFF.

The chain joins TRBV28 to TRBJ1-1; D might be TRBD1 (5 bases). The CDR3 has 15 residues. The V end was cut by 3 bases, the J end by 6 bases, with 17 bases between. In germline, CDR1 is MDHEN, CDR2 SYDVKM. This CDR3 is CASSFQGARSAEAFF. CDR3 coding DNA: TGTGCCAGCAGTTTCCAAGGGGCAAGGAGCGCTGAAGCTTTCTTT.

CDR3 amino acids: CATSRGQGGGYTF. CDR3 in DNA: TGTGCCACCAGCAGAGGACAGGGAGGGGGCTACACCTTC. V gene TRBV15 combines with J gene TRBJ1-2, with 7 bases that match TRBD1. CDR3 length: 13 residues. CDR1 is LNHNV and CDR2 is YYDKDF in the germline V gene (reference sequence). The trim removed 1 base at V and 8 bases at J, leaving 4 bases unmatched.

This clonotype was detected a few times. This chain links TRBV19 with TRBJ2-5, with 8 bases fitting TRBD2. The CDR3 covers 14 residues. V shed 11 bases and J 5 bases; nucleotides not matched to a gene: 13. Per the germline V gene, CDR1 is LNHDA and CDR2 is SQIVND (reference sequence). The CDR3 DNA follows: TGTGCCCGCGCCGGGGGGGACGGATATGAGACCCAGTACTTC. It yields the protein CARAGGDGYETQYF.

The chain combines TRBV28 with TRBJ2-6; D is undetermined. Germline lookup yields CDR1 MDHEN and CDR2 SYDVKM. The CDR3 extends over 14 amino acids. V was clipped by 6 bases and J by 4 bases, with 10 bases between them. The CDR3 nucleotides are TGTGCCAGCAGACCAAGATCCGGGGCCAACGTCCTGACTTTC. Its protein product is CASRPRSGANVLTF.

This clonotype was observed a handful of times. The chain uses TRBV12-3 or TRBV12-4 and TRBJ2-7; D is perhaps TRBD2 (5 bases). This CDR3 has 18 amino acids. V was clipped by 5 bases and J by 4 bases, with 27 bases between them. The CDR3 sequence is CASSPPPWRTPIRYEQYF. CDR3 DNA sequence: TGTGCCAGCAGTCCACCCCCCTGGAGGACCCCGATACGGTACGAGCAGTACTTC.

The rearrangement joins TRBV5-1 to TRBJ2-7; D is undetermined. V was clipped by 7 bases and J by 3 bases, with 14 bases between them. Germline CDR1 and CDR2: SGHRS and YFSETQ. The CDR3 runs 13 residues. The CDR3, as DNA: TGCGCCAGCTCCGAGACAAGCCTCTACGAGCAGTACTTC. Amino acids: CASSETSLYEQYF.

The rearrangement joins TRBV27 to TRBJ2-1; 9 bases line up with TRBD2. The germline V gene has CDR1 MNHEY and CDR2 SMNVEV (reference sequence). V lost 7 bases to trimming and J lost 7 bases; unmatched junction nucleotides: 11. This CDR3 comprises 15 residues. CDR3 bases: TGTGCCAGCACCCCGGCTCGCGGGAGGGGGAATGAGCAGTTCTTC. Protein: CASTPARGRGNEQFF.

In DNA form, the CDR3 reads TGTGCCAGCAGGGCAGCGGGGGCGCACCCTGAGCAGTTCTTC. Translation gives CASRAAGAHPEQFF. The chain employs TRBV6-1 and TRBJ2-1, with 8 bases fitting TRBD2. V lost 6 bases, J lost 9 bases, and 10 bases stayed unmatched. Germline CDR1 and CDR2: MNHNS and SASEGT. The CDR3 runs 14 residues.

The gene calls are TRBV4-3 and TRBJ1-1; D may be TRBD1 (6 bases). This CDR3 is built from 17 residues. CDR1 and CDR2 from the germline V gene are LGHNA and YSLEER. Trimming pared 2 bases from V and 2 bases from J, leaving 18 bases between. The CDR3 coding sequence is TGCGCCAGCAGCCAATGGGCAGGGTACAGGGCCAACACTGAAGCTTTCTTT. It translates to CASSQWAGYRANTEAFF.

This clonotype was seen a handful of times. CDR3 loop: CASSLTGVRNQPQHF. For the CDR3, the DNA is TGTGCCAGCAGTTTAACAGGGGTTCGGAATCAGCCCCAGCATTTT. The chain uses TRBV28 and TRBJ1-5, with 7 bases identical to TRBD1. CDR3 length equals 15 residues. The trim removed 2 bases at V and 4 bases at J, leaving 5 bases unmatched. Per germline, CDR1 MDHEN and CDR2 SYDVKM.

This clonotype was counted only a few times. This rearrangement joins TRBV28 to TRBJ2-3, with 15 bases aligning to TRBD2. The junction had 9 bases not matched to a gene; V was cut back by 7 bases and J by 1 base. CDR3 size: 18 residues. Germline CDR1 is MDHEN and CDR2 is SYDVKM. In nucleotides, the CDR3 is TGTGCCAGCACCCCCCCGGGACTAGCGGGAGGAGGCACAGATACGCAGTATTTT. This codes for CASTPPGLAGGGTDTQYF.

This chain uses TRBV21-1 with TRBJ2-2; the table calls TRBD1, which could not be checked here. TRBV21-1 is termed a pseudogene. There are 14 residues in the CDR3. The CDR3 region has the DNA TGTGCCAGCCGCCAACAGGGGAACACCGGGGAGCTGTTTTTT. This gives the protein CASRQQGNTGELFF.

The rearrangement uses TRBV20-1 and TRBJ2-1; 9 bases agree with TRBD2. With 6 bases clipped from V and 6 bases from J, the junction kept 9 bases outside the gene matches. The germline V gene encodes CDR1 DFQATT and CDR2 SNEGSKA (reference sequence). The CDR3 length is 14 residues. CDR3 in DNA: TGCAGTGCCCGAGGACTAGCGCGCGTCAATGAGCAGTTCTTC. It is translated as CSARGLARVNEQFF.

The chain links TRBV20-1 to TRBJ2-3; 10 bases align to TRBD2. Germline CDR1 reads DFQATT; CDR2 reads SNEGSKA (reference sequence). The CDR3 spans 17 residues. Unmatched junction bases numbered 9, after V lost 1 base and J lost 2 bases. The CDR3 protein is CSARAFSGRNLTDTQYF. The DNA for the CDR3 is TGCAGTGCTAGAGCCTTTAGCGGGAGGAATCTCACAGATACGCAGTATTTT.